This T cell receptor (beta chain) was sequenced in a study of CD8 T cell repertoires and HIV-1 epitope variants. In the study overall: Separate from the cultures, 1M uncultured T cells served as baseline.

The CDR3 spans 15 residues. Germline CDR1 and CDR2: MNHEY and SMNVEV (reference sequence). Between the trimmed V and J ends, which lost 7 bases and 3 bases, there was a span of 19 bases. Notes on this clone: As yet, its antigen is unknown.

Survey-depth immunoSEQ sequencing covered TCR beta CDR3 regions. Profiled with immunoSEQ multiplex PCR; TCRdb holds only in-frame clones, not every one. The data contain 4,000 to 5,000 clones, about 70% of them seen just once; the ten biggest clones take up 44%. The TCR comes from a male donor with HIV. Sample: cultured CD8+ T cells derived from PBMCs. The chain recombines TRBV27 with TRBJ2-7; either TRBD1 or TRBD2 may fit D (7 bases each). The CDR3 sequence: CASTPGGDSNYEQYF. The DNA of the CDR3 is TGTGCCAGCACTCCTGGGGGGGACAGCAACTACGAGCAGTACTTC.